This TCR beta chain is drawn from a study of siplizumab effects on memory and regulatory T cells. Here immunoSEQ multiplex PCR was the method, and the copy in TCRdb shows in-frame clones only, minus some. Of some 100,000 clones in the sample, more than 85% were seen once. V lost 3 bases, J lost 5 bases, and 7 bases stayed unmatched. Germline-derived CDR1 and CDR2 are SGHDT and YYEEEE. This CDR3 has 14 amino acids. Study-wide results and limits: The authors mapped only a minor fraction of alloreactive clones to unstimulated subsets. Confirmation that proliferating Tregs from siplizumab cultures had suppressive function was not obtained. The study found naive T cells seemingly more diverse than memory cells and seemingly major alloresponse contributors. Siplizumab significantly brought down the alloreactive sequences that trace back to unstimulated CD4+ memory cells.

Remarks on this clone: Antigen: not known.

This receptor was taken from a human donor in good health. Some clones in this sample may be carry-over from other donors' samples. Sequenced: CD4+ T cells sorted from blood. V is TRBV5-6 and J is TRBJ2-5; 7 bases fit TRBD1. The CDR3 protein is CASSWTGPEETQYF. For the CDR3, the DNA is TGTGCCAGCAGCTGGACAGGCCCCGAGGAGACCCAGTACTTC.